This T cell receptor beta chain was sequenced during a study of molecular identifiers for immune sequencing clone quantification. Points from the study as a whole: Reports indicate spiked Jurkat TCR RNA from one cell could be found among 1 million or so naive cells.

As previously described, bulk TCR libraries were made using listed TCR primers. TCRdb called the PCR reads again in MiXCR, with one record for every CDR3 protein. Here the sample spans 350,000 or so distinct CDR3 sequences, about a fifth being singletons. This clonotype occurred many times. What it recognizes is unknown. From germline, CDR1 is LGHDT and CDR2 YNNKEL (reference sequence). V lost 1 base, J lost 3 bases, and 6 bases lay in between. The CDR3 loop spans 13 amino acids. Libraries of naive CD8 cells were prepared from 20,000 to 1,000,000 sorted cells using 10%, 30% or 50% RNA. The clonotype comes from a human donor in good health. Some libraries in this study had Jurkat cell RNA spiked in. The J gene is TRBJ2-5, the V gene TRBV3-1; D remains unclear. The specimen sequenced was naive CD8+ T cells from blood, with Jurkat cell RNA spiked in. Subset meaning: FACS-sorted CD8+CD4-CCR7+CD45RA+ naive T cells. The CDR3 nucleotides are TGTGCCAGCAGCCAAGTCCCCGAAGAGACCCAGTACTTC. Translation gives CASSQVPEETQYF.